Reported below is one TCR beta chain. The CDR3 extends over 12 amino acids. The germline V gene has CDR1 MDHEN and CDR2 SYDVKM. V lost 6 bases and J lost 5, with 10 bases in between. This record comes from a study of blood T cell repertoires in COVID-19. The overall study: COVID-19 samples collected from the United States, Italy and Spain covered acute and convalescent phases. The cDNA or gDNA used as material had been derived from T cells, B-cell-depleted T cells, or PBMCs.

Per the study methods: Cell counts per sample came from amplifying reference gene primers. TCRdb's table, derived via immunoSEQ multiplex PCR, lists solely in-frame clones and lacks some. V and J calls and clone size follow that table, whereas D and trimming were derived from the DNA. The sample includes roughly 350,000 clones, 88% of them seen just once. This sequence joins TRBV28 and TRBJ1-2; D gene uncertain. Sequenced material: peripheral blood. This TCR was recovered from a woman aged 50 to 65 with active or convalescent COVID-19. CDR3 coding DNA: TGTGCCAGCAGACCCGACTCGTATGGCTACACCTTC. Its protein is CASRPDSYGYTF.